This TCR beta chain was identified in a study of shared clonotypes between healthy human individuals. Study details: Every donor yielded three CD4 naive, three CD4 memory, two CD8 naive and one CD8 memory plate.

This CDR3 has 12 residues. Germline V CDR1 and CDR2: MDHEN, SYDVKM. A note on this clone: Its target is unknown. Germline is not matched at one junction end, which may reflect a read error.

Generated by immunoSEQ multiplex PCR, the TCRdb table keeps only in-frame clones and is missing some. This sample has about 2.4 million clones; approximately 94% occur once, and the top ten carry roughly 0.39%. General observations from the study: When compared with the clonotypes that were shared by all four sorted-subset donors, the non-shared clonotypes turned out to have lower generation probabilities.

The chain links TRBV28 to TRBJ1-2; TRBD1 matches 7 bases. Material: naive CD4+ T cells from PBMCs. Subset indicated: CD45RA+ positively selected. The receptor was isolated from a man between 18 and 35 years old in good health. Some clones in this sample may be carry-over from other donors' samples. The CDR3 is CASRPGGYDYTF. The CDR3 DNA is TGTGCCAGCAGGCCAGGGGGGTATGACTACACCTTC.